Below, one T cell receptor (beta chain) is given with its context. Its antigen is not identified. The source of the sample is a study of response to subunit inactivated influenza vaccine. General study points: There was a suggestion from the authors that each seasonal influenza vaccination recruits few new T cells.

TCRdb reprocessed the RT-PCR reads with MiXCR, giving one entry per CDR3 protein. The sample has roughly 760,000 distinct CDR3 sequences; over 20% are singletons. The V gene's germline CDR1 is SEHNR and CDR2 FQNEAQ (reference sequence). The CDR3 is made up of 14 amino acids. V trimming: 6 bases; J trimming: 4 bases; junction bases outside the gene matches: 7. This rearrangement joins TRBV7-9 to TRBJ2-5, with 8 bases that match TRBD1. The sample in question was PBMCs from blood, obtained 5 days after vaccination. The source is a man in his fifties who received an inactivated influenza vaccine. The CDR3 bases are TGTGCCAGCAGGAGAGGAGACAGGGGAGAGACCCAGTACTTC. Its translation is CASRRGDRGETQYF.